One sample yielded the 13 T cell receptor beta chains listed below, sequenced in a study of blood T cells in healthy people across ages. A second roughly 6 to 12 cycle PCR used barcoded and J-beta primers. TCRdb redid the calling of the 5' RACE reads with MiXCR, one entry per CDR3 protein. The repertoire holds about 700,000 distinct CDR3 sequences, 32% seen once, with 15% to 17% in the top ten. Sample: blood. Receptor source: a woman aged 80 or older in good health.

This chain connects TRBV16 to TRBJ2-4, with 10 bases aligning to TRBD1. The J call may not be correct, given that the DNA end is closer to TRBJ2-7. Germline CDR1 KGHSY, CDR2 FQNENV. The CDR3 extends over 16 amino acids. CDR3 amino acids: CASSQIRDRGLHEQYF. The DNA for the CDR3 is TGTGCCAGCAGCCAAATCAGGGACAGGGGCCTCCACGAGCAGTACTTC.

This clonotype appeared many times. This chain links TRBV6-2 or TRBV6-3 with TRBJ2-3; D is unresolved. V dropped 3 bases and J dropped 1 base, with 8 bases sitting between them. Germline V CDR1 and CDR2: MNHEY, SVGEGT. The length of the CDR3 is 14 residues. The CDR3 DNA reads as TGTGCCAGCAGTTATTCCGTGGGCACAGATACGCAGTATTTT. Amino acids: CASSYSVGTDTQYF.

This clonotype has ten or more counts. This rearrangement joins TRBV12-5 to TRBJ2-1, with a weak D call TRBD1 (6 bases). CDR1 and CDR2 (germline): LGHNT, FRNRAP. V dropped 7 bases and J dropped 6 bases, with 13 bases sitting between them. This CDR3 has 13 residues. The CDR3 region has the DNA TGTGCTAGTGCTAGTACAGGGAGCAATGAGCAGTTCTTC. Encoded protein: CASASTGSNEQFF.

A few counts support this clonotype. The V gene is TRBV19, the J gene TRBJ1-1; maybe TRBD1 (6 bases). The V end was cut by 3 bases, the J end by 5 bases, with 10 bases between. Germline V gene sequence: CDR1 LNHDA, CDR2 SQIVND (reference sequence). The CDR3 runs to 13 residues. In DNA, the CDR3 is TGTGCCAGTAGTATGAGGGGGGGAACTGAAGCTTTCTTT. It translates to CASSMRGGTEAFF.

The chain uses TRBV5-6 and TRBJ2-4; 8 nucleotides agree with TRBD2. The assigned J gene may be wrong: the sequence end matches TRBJ2-7 better. This CDR3 has 14 residues. Germline V CDR1 and CDR2: SGHDT, YYEEEE. This CDR3 is CASSREGDHYEQYF. DNA of the CDR3: TGTGCCAGCAGCCGGGAGGGGGACCACTACGAGCAGTACTTC.

This chain uses TRBV6-1 with TRBJ1-1; D remains unclear. The germline V gene encodes CDR1 MNHNS and CDR2 SASEGT. V shed 11 bases and J shed 2 bases, with 15 bases lying between them. This CDR3 comprises 13 residues. In DNA form, the CDR3 reads TGTGCCGGCGCCTTCGGACTAAACACTGAAGCTTTCTTT. It encodes CAGAFGLNTEAFF.

This clonotype was counted ten times or more. The chain couples TRBV12-3 or TRBV12-4 to TRBJ1-5, with 8 positions matching TRBD1. Trimming at V came to 6 bases and at J to 2 bases, leaving 15 bases not matched to a gene. The CDR3 is made up of 18 amino acids. This CDR3 is CASSPGQASIGGNQPQHF. As DNA, the CDR3 is TGTGCCAGCAGCCCGGGACAGGCCTCTATAGGGGGCAATCAGCCCCAGCATTTT.

The rearrangement uses TRBV5-1 and TRBJ1-6, with 8 bases aligning to TRBD1. J was trimmed by 13 bases and V by 4 bases; bases with no gene match: 13. Germline CDR1 SGHRS, CDR2 YFSETQ. The CDR3 has 15 amino acids. The CDR3 spells CASSGKGQGRAPLHF. The CDR3 nucleotides read TGCGCCAGCAGCGGGAAAGGACAGGGCCGGGCGCCCCTCCACTTT.

This clonotype was found many times. The chain is built from TRBV2 and TRBJ2-1; D assignment may be TRBD1 or TRBD2 (6 bases each). CDR1 and CDR2 from the germline V gene are SNHLY and FYNNEI. The CDR3 consists of 13 residues. The germline V and J ends were trimmed by 4 bases and 9 bases, with 13 bases remaining between them. Written as DNA, the CDR3 is TGTGCCAGCAGTGGGGTGGGGGGCGGTGAGCAGTTCTTC. This gives the protein CASSGVGGGEQFF.

The table lists this clonotype with a count of one. A much larger clone is a single base away; this may be a read error. This CDR3 fails to terminate in the conserved phenylalanine or tryptophan, so it likely reflects a read error. The rearrangement links TRBV20-1 to TRBJ1-3; weak D call: TRBD1 (5 bases). This CDR3 comprises 15 residues. V lost 5 bases and J 0 bases, leaving 14 bases between the germline ends. Germline V lookup: CDR1 DFQATT, CDR2 SNEGSKA (reference sequence). CDR3 bases: TGCAGTGCTGGGGGAAGGCTCGCCTCTGGAAACACCATATATTTG. As protein: CSAGGRLASGNTIYL.

The rearrangement uses TRBV5-6 and TRBJ2-1; perhaps TRBD2 as D (7 bases). This CDR3 comprises 16 residues. Germline CDR1 SGHDT, CDR2 YYEEEE. V was shortened by 0 bases and J by 5 bases, with 15 bases between the two germline ends. The DNA of the CDR3 is TGTGCCAGCAGCTTGGTCCGCGGGGGCACCGACAATGAGCAGTTCTTC. Its protein is CASSLVRGGTDNEQFF.

This clonotype showed up many times. CDR3 in DNA: TGCGCCAGCAGCTTGATCGGGGAGGACTATGGCTACACCTTC. Amino acids: CASSLIGEDYGYTF. The chain is built from TRBV5-1 and TRBJ1-2; D call uncertain. The CDR3 length is 14 residues. The V end lost 1 base, the J end lost 3 bases, and 10 bases lay between the germline ends. Germline V gene data show CDR1 as SGHRS and CDR2 as YFSETQ.

The chain links TRBV20-1 to TRBJ2-5; D possibly corresponds to TRBD2 (5 bases). Germline V gene sequence: CDR1 DFQATT, CDR2 SNEGSKA (reference sequence). CDR3 length: 15 residues. Trimming shortened V by 2 bases and J by 5 bases, and 18 bases separated the two germline ends. In DNA, the CDR3 is TGCAGTGCTAGATCCGGGCGGGCCCCGGGTGAGACCCAGTACTTC. Its translation: CSARSGRAPGETQYF.